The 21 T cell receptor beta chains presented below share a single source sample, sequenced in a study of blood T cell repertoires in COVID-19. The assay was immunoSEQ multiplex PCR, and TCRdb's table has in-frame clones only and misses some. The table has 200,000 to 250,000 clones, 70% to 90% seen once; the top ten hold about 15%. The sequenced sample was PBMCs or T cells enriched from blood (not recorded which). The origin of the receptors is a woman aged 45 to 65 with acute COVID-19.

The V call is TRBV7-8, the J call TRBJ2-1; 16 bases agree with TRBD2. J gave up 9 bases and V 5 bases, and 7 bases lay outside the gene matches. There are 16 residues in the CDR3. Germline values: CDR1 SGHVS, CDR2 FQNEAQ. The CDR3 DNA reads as TGTGCCAGCAGCCCGGGACTAGCGGGAGGGTTGGGTGAGCAGTTCTTC. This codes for CASSPGLAGGLGEQFF.

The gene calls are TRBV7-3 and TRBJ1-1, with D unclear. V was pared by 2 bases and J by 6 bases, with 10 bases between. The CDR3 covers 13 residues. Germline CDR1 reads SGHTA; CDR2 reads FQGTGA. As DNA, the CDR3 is TGTGCCAGCAGCTTATACGTCGGTGCTGAAGCTTTCTTT. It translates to CASSLYVGAEAFF.

CDR3 sequence reads: CASSRRDRGYNEQFF. For the CDR3, the DNA is TGCGCCAGTTCGCGAAGGGACAGGGGGTACAATGAGCAGTTCTTC. This sequence joins TRBV10-2 and TRBJ2-1; 11 positions match TRBD1. From germline, CDR1 is WSHSY and CDR2 SAAADI. The CDR3 contains 15 residues. Trimming took 9 bases from V and 4 from J; bases not matched to a gene: 8.

CDR3 bases: TGTGCCAGCAGCCACGGGACAGGGGTGCGTAGTAATTCACCCCTCCACTTT. This gives the protein CASSHGTGVRSNSPLHF. The V call is TRBV11-2, the J call TRBJ1-6; TRBD1 matches 10 bases. V dropped 5 bases and J dropped 6; count of bases not matched to a gene: 10. Germline values: CDR1 SGHAT, CDR2 FQNNGV. CDR3 size: 17 residues.

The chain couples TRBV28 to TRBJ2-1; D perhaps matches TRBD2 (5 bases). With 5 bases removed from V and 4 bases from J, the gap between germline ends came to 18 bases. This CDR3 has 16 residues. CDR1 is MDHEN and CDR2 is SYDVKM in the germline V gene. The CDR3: CASSSYEGKAYNEQFF. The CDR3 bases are TGTGCCAGCAGTAGCTACGAGGGAAAGGCTTACAATGAGCAGTTCTTC.

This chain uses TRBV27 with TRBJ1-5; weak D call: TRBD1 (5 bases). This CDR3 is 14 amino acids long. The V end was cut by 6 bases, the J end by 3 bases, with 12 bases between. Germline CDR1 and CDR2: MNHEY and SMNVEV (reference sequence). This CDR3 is CASRSPGFNQPQHF. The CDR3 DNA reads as TGTGCCAGCAGGTCTCCAGGGTTCAATCAGCCCCAGCATTTT.

CDR3 residues: CAIKSRGRVEAFF. CDR3 in DNA: TGTGCCATCAAATCTAGGGGGCGAGTGGAAGCTTTCTTT. The chain has TRBV28 and TRBJ1-1, with 7 positions matching TRBD1. The CDR3 is made up of 13 amino acids. V was pared by 10 bases and J by 8 bases, with 13 bases of the junction left unmatched. Germline V lookup: CDR1 MDHEN, CDR2 SYDVKM.

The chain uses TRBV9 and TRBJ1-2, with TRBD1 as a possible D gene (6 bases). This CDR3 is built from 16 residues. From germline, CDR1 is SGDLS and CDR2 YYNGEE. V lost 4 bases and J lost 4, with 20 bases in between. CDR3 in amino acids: CASSPRRGGEAYGYTF. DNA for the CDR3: TGTGCCAGCAGCCCCAGGCGAGGGGGGGAAGCCTATGGCTACACCTTC.

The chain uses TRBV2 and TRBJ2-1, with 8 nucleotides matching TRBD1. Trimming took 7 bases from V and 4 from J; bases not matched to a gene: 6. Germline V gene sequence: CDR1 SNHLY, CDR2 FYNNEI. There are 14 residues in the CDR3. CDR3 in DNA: TGTGCCAGCACCCCCGGGACAGGTTACAATGAGCAGTTCTTC. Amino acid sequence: CASTPGTGYNEQFF.

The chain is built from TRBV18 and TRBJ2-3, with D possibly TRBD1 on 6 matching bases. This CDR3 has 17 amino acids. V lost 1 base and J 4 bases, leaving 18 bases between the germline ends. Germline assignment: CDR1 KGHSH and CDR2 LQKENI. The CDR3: CASSPHRDPLISDTQYF. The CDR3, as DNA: TGTGCCAGCTCACCACACAGGGATCCGTTGATCTCAGATACGCAGTATTTT.

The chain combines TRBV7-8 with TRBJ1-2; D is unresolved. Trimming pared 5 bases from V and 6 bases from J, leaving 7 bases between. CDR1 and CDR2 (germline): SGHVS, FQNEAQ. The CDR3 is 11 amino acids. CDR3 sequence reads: CASSLGDGYTF. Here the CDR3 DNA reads TGTGCCAGCAGCCTTGGAGATGGCTACACCTTC.

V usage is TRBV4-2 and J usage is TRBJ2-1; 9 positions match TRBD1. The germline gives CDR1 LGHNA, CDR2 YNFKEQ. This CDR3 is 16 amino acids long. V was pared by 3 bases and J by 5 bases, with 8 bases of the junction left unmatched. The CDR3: CASSQRPDRGNNEQFF. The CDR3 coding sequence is TGTGCCAGCAGCCAGAGGCCGGACAGGGGAAACAATGAGCAGTTCTTC.

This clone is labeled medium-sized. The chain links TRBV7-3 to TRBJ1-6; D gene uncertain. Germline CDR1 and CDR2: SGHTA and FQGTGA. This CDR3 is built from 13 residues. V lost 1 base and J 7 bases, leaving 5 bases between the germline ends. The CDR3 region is CASSLILNSPLHF. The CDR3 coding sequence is TGTGCCAGCAGCTTAATCTTAAATTCACCCCTCCACTTT.

CDR3 sequence reads: CASSIRRGIGETQYF. The CDR3 region has the DNA TGTGCCAGTAGTATACGCAGGGGGATAGGAGAGACCCAGTACTTC. The chain uses TRBV19 and TRBJ2-5; 7 bases are a match to TRBD1. CDR3 length: 15 residues. Trimming took 2 bases from V and 4 from J; bases not matched to a gene: 7. Germline V gives CDR1 LNHDA, CDR2 SQIVND (reference sequence).

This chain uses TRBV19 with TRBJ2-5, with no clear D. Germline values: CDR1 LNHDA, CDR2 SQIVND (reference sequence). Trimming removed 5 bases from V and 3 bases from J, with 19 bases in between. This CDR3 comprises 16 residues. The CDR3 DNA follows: TGTGCCAGTAGTCCGGCCCCGGTCGAGGTGGAAGAGACCCAGTACTTC. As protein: CASSPAPVEVEETQYF.

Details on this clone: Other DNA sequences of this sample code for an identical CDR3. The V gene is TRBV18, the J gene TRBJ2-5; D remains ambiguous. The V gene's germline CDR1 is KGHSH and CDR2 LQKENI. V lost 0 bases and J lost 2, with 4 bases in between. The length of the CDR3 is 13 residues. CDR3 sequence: CASSPPTQETQYF. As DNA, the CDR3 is TGTGCCAGCTCACCACCGACTCAAGAGACCCAGTACTTC.

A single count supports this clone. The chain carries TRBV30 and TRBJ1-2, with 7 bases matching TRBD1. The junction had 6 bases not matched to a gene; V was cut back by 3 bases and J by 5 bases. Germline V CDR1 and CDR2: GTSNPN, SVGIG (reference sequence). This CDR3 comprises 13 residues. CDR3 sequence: CAWSEDRPYGYTF. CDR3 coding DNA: TGTGCCTGGAGCGAGGACAGGCCTTATGGCTACACCTTC.

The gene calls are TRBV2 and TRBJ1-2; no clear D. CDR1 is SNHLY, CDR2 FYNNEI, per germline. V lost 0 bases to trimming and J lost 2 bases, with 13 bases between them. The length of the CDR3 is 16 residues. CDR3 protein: CASSEAPWGGNYGYTF. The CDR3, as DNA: TGTGCCAGCAGTGAAGCGCCATGGGGAGGAAACTATGGCTACACCTTC.

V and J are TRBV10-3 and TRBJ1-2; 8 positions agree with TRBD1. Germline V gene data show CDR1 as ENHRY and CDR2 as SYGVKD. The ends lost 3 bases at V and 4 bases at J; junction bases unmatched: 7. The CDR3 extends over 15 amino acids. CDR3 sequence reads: CAISDPGGVLYGYTF. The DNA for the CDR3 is TGTGCCATCAGTGATCCAGGGGGCGTACTCTATGGCTACACCTTC.

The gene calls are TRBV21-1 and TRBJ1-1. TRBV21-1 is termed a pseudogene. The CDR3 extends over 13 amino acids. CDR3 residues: CASRAGGGTEAFF. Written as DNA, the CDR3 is TGTGCCAGCAGAGCTGGCGGGGGCACTGAAGCTTTCTTT.

The CDR3 region is CASTGTMGTEAFF. CDR3 bases: TGTGCCAGCACCGGGACAATGGGAACTGAAGCTTTCTTT. The chain has TRBV28 and TRBJ1-1, with D possibly TRBD1 on 6 matching bases. V lost 7 bases and J 5 bases, leaving 14 bases between the germline ends. Germline V gives CDR1 MDHEN, CDR2 SYDVKM. The CDR3 is 13 amino acids.